This T cell receptor (beta chain) was sequenced for a study of blood T cell repertoires in COVID-19 (TCRdb year 2020). Regarding the complete study: The collaborator samples originated in the United States, Italy and Spain and spanned the acute and convalescent phases of COVID-19. Subjects who had been exposed to COVID-19, were actively infected with it, or had recovered from it provided the deeply sampled blood TCRbeta repertoires that made up the dataset. Samples came from the ongoing ImmuneRACE study (first 160 participants) plus 1,254 subjects from 6 global collaborators. A freely available public database, intended as a resource for researchers studying the immune response to SARS-CoV-2, is where the repertoires were released. Where HLA class I and class II types were available, the types were taken from metadata supplied by the sample provider, not from assay-based typing. The material from the prospective study consisted of cDNA or gDNA derived from T cells, B-cell-depleted T cells, or PBMCs. Nearly every sample came with metadata listing a de-identified subject ID, COVID-19 status, age in years and sex.

Collaborating institutions collected whole blood in K2EDTA tubes following their own protocols. For TCRbeta analysis, collaborators shipped samples in one of three forms: frozen whole blood, isolated PBMCs, or DNA extracted from either of those sample types. Broader findings and caveats from the paper: How much clinical and demographic metadata was included differed by source and by participant, and the metadata was provided uncurated.

TCRbeta CDR3 regions were amplified from genomic DNA by means of the immunoSEQ Assay, a bias-controlled multiplex PCR. On the study's bioinformatics: Nucleated cell counts per sample were estimated from amplification of reference gene primers within the assay. Sequence reads were collapsed and filtered to measure the absolute abundance of every unique TCRbeta CDR3 rearrangement. For each sample, productive Simpson clonality was calculated by taking the square root of Simpson's diversity index across productive rearrangements. The immuneACCESS repertoire file appears here via TCRdb, limited to in-frame rearrangements. These files lack a portion of the clones; in checked studies, under half of the deficit traces to unresolved V genes, and the cause of the others is not known. That table gives V, J and clone size, and the DNA gave D and trimming. In this sample the table shows nearly 60,000 clones, over 75% of which occur a single time. Of the sample, roughly 5.1% falls within the top ten clones.

The germline V gene sets CDR1 to MDHEN and CDR2 to SYDVKM. From cysteine to phenylalanine, the CDR3 is 15 amino acids long. Only the CDR3 region is kept as DNA, spanning 45 bases read in frame from base 1. After removal of 3 bases from V and 4 bases from J, the junction retains 7 bases not matched to a gene. Worth noting for this clone: The target of this receptor is not known. No base-level quality is on record; no much larger clone is a single base apart.

This sequence uses TRBV28 and TRBJ2-5, and TRBD2 aligns with 8 junction nucleotides. Specimen: peripheral blood. This TCR came from a man in his forties or fifties with active COVID-19. The DNA reads TGTGCCAGCAGTTTTAGCGGGAAAGTCCCAGAGACCCAGTACTTC. This translates into CASSFSGKVPETQYF. The variable domain in full, with residues beyond the CDR3 obtained from the reference TRBV28 and TRBJ2-5 genes, is DVKVTQSSRYLVKRTGEKVFLECVQDMDHENMFWYRQDPGLGLRLIYFSYDVKMKEKGDIPEGYSVSREKKERFSLILESASTNQTSMYLCASSFSGKVPETQYFGPGTRLLVL.